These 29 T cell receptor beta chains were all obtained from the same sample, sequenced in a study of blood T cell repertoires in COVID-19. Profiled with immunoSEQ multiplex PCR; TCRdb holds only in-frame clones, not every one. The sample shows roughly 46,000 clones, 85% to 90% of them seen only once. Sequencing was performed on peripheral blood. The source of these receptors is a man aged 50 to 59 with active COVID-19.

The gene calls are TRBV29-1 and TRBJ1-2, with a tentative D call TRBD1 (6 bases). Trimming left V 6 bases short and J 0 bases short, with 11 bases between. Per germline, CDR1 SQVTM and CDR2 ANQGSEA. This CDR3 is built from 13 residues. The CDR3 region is CSVTRTANYGYTF. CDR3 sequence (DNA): TGCAGCGTCACCCGGACAGCTAACTATGGCTACACCTTC. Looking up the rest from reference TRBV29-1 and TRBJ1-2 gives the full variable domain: SAVISQKPSRDICQRGTSLTIQCQVDSQVTMMFWYRQQPGQSLTLIATANQGSEATYESGFVIDKFPISRPNLTFSTLTVSNMSPEDSSIYLCSVTRTANYGYTFGSGTRLTVV.

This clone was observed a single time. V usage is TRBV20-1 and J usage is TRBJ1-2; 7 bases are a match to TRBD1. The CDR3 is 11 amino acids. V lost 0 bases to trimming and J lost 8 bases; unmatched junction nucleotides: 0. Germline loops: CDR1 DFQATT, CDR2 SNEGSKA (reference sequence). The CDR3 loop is CSAREGQGYTF. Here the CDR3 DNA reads TGCAGTGCTAGAGAGGGACAGGGCTACACCTTC.

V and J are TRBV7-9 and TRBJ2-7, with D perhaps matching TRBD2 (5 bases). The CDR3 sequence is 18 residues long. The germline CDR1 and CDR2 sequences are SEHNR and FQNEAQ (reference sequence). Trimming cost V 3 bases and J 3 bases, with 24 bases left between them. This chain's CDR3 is CASSFGSGGGGGYYEQYF. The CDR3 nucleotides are TGTGCCAGCAGCTTTGGGTCAGGAGGAGGCGGAGGATACTACGAGCAGTACTTC.

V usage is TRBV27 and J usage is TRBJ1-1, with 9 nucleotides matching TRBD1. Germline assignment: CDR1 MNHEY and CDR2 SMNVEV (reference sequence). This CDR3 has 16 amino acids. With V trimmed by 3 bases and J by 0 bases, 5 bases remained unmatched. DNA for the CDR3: TGTGCCAGCAGTTTGTCTCGGGACAGGGTGAACACTGAAGCTTTCTTT. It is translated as CASSLSRDRVNTEAFF.

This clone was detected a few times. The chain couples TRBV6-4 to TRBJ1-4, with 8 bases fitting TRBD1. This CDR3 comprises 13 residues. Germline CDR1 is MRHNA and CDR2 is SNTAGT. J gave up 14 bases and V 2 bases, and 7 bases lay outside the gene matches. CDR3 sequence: CASSDTQGARLFF. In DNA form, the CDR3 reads TGTGCCAGCAGTGACACTCAGGGGGCCCGGCTGTTTTTT.

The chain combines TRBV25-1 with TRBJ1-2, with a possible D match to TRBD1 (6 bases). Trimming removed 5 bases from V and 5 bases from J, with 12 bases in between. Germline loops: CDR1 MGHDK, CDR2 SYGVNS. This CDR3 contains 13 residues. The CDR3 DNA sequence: TGTGCCAGCAGTCACCAGGGGAGATATGGCTACACCTTC. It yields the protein CASSHQGRYGYTF.

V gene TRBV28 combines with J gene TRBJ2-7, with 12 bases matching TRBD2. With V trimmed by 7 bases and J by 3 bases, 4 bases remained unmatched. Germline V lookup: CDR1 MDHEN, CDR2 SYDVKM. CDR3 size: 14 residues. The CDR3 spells CASTASGRVYEQYF. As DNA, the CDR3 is TGTGCCAGCACCGCTAGCGGGAGGGTCTACGAGCAGTACTTC.

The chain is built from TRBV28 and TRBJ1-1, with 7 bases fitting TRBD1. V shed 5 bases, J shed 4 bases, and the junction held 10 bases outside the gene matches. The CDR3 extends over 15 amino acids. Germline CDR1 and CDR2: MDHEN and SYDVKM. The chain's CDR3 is CASSPQGKGGTEAFF. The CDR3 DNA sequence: TGTGCCAGCAGTCCACAGGGGAAGGGAGGCACTGAAGCTTTCTTT.

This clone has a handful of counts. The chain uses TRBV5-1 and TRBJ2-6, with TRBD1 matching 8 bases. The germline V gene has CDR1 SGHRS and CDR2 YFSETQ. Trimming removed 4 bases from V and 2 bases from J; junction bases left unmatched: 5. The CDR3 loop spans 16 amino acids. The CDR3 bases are TGCGCCAGCAGCCCTGGACAGGGTCCTGGGGCCAACGTCCTGACTTTC. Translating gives CASSPGQGPGANVLTF.

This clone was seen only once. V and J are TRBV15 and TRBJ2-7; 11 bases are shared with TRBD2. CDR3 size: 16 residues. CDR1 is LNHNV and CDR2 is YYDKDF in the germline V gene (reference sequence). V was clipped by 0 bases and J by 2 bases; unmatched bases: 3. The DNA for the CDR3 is TGTGCCACCAGCAGAGAGAGACTAGCGGGGACCTACGAGCAGTACTTC. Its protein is CATSRERLAGTYEQYF.

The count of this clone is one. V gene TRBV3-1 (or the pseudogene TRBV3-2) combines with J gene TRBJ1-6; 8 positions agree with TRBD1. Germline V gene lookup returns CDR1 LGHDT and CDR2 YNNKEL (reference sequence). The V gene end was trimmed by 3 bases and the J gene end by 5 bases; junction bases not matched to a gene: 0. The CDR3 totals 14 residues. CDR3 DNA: TGTGCCAGCAGCCAGGACAGGGATAATTCACCCCTCCACTTT. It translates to CASSQDRDNSPLHF.

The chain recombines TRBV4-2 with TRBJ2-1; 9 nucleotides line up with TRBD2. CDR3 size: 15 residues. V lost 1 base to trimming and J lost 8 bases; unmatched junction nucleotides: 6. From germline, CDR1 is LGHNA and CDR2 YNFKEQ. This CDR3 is CASSQVRLAGHEQFF. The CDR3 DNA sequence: TGTGCCAGCAGCCAAGTCCGGCTAGCGGGGCATGAGCAGTTCTTC.

The CDR3: CASSPRNFEKLFF. DNA of the CDR3: TGTGCCAGCAGTCCCCGTAACTTTGAAAAACTGTTTTTT. The chain links TRBV12-3 or TRBV12-4 to TRBJ1-4; D unclear. Trimming took 5 bases from V and 7 from J, leaving 11 bases between them. This CDR3 has 13 amino acids.

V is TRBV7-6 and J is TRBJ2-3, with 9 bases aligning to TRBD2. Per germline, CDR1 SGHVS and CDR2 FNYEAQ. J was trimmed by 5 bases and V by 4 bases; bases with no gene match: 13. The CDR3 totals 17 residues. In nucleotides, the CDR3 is TGTGCCAGCAGCTCCCCCCGCGGAGCGGGAGGTCAAGATACGCAGTATTTT. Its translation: CASSSPRGAGGQDTQYF. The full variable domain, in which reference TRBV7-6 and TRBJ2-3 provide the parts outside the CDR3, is GAGVSQSPRYKVTKRGQDVALRCDPISGHVSLYWYRQALGQGPEFLTYFNYEAQQDKSGLPNDRFSAERPEGSISTLTIQRTEQRDSAMYRCASSSPRGAGGQDTQYFGPGTRLTVL.

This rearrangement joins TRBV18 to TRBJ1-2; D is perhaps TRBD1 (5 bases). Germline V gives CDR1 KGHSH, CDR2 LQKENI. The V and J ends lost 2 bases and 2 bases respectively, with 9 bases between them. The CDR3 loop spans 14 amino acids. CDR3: CASSPGRANYGYTF. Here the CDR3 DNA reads TGTGCCAGCTCACCAGGCAGGGCGAACTATGGCTACACCTTC.

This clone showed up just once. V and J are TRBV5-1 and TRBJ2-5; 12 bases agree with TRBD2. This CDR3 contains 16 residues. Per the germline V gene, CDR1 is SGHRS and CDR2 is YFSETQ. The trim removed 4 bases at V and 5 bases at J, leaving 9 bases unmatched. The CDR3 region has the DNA TGCGCCAGCAGCCTAGGGCTAGCGGGGGGGCCGGAGACCCAGTACTTC. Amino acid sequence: CASSLGLAGGPETQYF.

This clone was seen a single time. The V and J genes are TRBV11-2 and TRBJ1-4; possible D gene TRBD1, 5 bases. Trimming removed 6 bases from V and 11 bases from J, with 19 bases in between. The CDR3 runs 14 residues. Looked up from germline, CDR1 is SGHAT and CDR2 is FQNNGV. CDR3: CASRSNLRERKLFF. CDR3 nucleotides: TGTGCCAGCAGGTCCAACCTCAGGGAAAGGAAACTGTTTTTT.

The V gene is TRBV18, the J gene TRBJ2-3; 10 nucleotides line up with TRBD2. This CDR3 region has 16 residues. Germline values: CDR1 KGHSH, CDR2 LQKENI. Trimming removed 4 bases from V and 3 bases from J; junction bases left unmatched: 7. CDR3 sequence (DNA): TGTGCCAGCTCACGTAAACTAGCGGGGCGGACAGATACGCAGTATTTT. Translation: CASSRKLAGRTDTQYF.

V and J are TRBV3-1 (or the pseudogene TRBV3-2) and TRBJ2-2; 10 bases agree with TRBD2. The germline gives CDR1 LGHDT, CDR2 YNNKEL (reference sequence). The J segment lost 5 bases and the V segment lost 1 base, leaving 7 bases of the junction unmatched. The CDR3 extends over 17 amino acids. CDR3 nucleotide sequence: TGTGCCAGCAGCCAAGGGGGGGCTAGCGGGAGAACCGGGGAGCTGTTTTTT. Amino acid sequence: CASSQGGASGRTGELFF.

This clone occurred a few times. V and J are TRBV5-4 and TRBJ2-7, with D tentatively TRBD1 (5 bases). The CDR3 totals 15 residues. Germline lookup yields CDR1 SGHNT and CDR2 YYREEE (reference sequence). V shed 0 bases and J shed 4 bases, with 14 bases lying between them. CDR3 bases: TGTGCCAGCAGCTTGGAGGCAGGGCCGATATACGAGCAGTACTTC. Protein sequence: CASSLEAGPIYEQYF.

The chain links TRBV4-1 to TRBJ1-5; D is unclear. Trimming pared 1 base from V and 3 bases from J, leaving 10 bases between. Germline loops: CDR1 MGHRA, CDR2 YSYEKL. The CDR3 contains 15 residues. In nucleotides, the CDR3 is TGCGCCAGCAGCCAAGTTGGAGAAAACAATCAGCCCCAGCATTTT. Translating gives CASSQVGENNQPQHF.

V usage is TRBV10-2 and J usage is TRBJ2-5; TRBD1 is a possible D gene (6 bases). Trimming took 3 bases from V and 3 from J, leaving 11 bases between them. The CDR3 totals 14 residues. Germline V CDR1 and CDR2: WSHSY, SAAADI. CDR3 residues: CASSDQGRKETQYF. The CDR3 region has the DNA TGCGCCAGCAGTGATCAGGGGCGAAAAGAGACCCAGTACTTC.

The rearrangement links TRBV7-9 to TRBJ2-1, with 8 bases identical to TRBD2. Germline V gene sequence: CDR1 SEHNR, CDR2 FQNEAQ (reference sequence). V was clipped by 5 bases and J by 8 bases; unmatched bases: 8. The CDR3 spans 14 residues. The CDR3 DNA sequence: TGTGCCAGCAGCACACCGGGACTAGTCGATGAGCAGTTCTTC. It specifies CASSTPGLVDEQFF.

CDR3: CASSATSGGYNEQFF. The CDR3 region has the DNA TGTGCCAGCAGCGCGACTAGCGGGGGGTACAATGAGCAGTTCTTC. The chain joins TRBV7-9 to TRBJ2-1; 13 positions agree with TRBD2. The CDR3 loop spans 15 amino acids. Per the germline V gene, CDR1 is SEHNR and CDR2 is FQNEAQ (reference sequence). Unmatched junction bases numbered 2, after V lost 5 bases and J lost 4 bases.

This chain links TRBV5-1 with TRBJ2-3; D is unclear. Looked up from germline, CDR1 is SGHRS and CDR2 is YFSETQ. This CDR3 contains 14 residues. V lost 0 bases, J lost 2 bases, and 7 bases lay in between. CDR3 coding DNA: TGCGCCAGCAGCTTGGTAGTAGCCACAGATACGCAGTATTTT. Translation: CASSLVVATDTQYF.

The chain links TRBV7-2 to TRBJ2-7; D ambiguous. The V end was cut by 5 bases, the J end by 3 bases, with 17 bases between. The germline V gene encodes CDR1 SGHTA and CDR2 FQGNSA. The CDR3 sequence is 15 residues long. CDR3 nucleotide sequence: TGTGCCAGCAGCCCCTCGGGTCAGCGCTTCTACGAGCAGTACTTC. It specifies CASSPSGQRFYEQYF.

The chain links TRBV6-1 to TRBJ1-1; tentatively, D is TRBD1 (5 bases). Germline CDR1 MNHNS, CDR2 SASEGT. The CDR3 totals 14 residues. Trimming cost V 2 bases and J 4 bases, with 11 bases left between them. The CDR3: CASSESGRVTEAFF. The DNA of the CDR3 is TGTGCCAGCAGTGAATCCGGCAGGGTCACTGAAGCTTTCTTT.

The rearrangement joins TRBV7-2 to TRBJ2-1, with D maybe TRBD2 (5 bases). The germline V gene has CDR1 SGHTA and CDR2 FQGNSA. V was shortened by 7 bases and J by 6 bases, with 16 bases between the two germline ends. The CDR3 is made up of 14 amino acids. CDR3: CASKLGSRFNEQFF. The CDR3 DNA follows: TGTGCCAGCAAACTAGGGTCCCGATTCAATGAGCAGTTCTTC.

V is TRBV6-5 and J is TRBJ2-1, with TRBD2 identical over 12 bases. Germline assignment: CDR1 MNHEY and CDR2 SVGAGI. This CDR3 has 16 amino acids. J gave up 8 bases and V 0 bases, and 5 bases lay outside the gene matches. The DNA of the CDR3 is TGTGCCAGCAGTTACTCCCCTAGCGGGGGGGCCGATGAGCAGTTCTTC. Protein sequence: CASSYSPSGGADEQFF.